A selection of T cell receptor beta chains follows, all from one sample in a study of OX40 agonist ivuxolimab in advanced cancers. TCRdb's table, derived via immunoSEQ multiplex PCR, lists solely in-frame clones and lacks some. The table has over 40,000 clones, over 80% seen once. The starting material was CD4+ or CD8+ T cells sorted from blood, obtained in a trial of the OX40 agonist ivuxolimab. These TCRs come from an adult with an advanced solid tumor such as melanoma, head and neck, liver or kidney cancer. CDR3s include the opening cysteine and the closing phenylalanine or tryptophan. D genes are given only for firm matches. Size is stated for part of the rows, as once, few or many counts, or as a class when the clone is expanded.

D gene: -; V gene: TRBV10-2; J gene: TRBJ1-1; clone size: once; CDR3 DNA: TGCGCCAGCAGGGTAGGGGTAGGGACTGAAGCTTTCTTT; CDR3 protein: CASRVGVGTEAFF
D gene: -; V gene: TRBV19; J gene: TRBJ1-6; clone size: -; CDR3 DNA: TGTGCCAGTAGTACAGGGAACGGATCACCCCTCCACTTT; CDR3 protein: CASSTGNGSPLHF
D gene: TRBD1; V gene: TRBV29-1; J gene: TRBJ2-7; clone size: -; CDR3 DNA: TGCAGCGTTTCGGACAGGGCCTACGAGCAGTACTTC; CDR3 protein: CSVSDRAYEQYF
D gene: -; V gene: TRBV14; J gene: TRBJ1-1; clone size: once; CDR3 DNA: TGTGCCAGCAGCCTGGGACTTACGGGCACTGAAGCTTTCTTT; CDR3 protein: CASSLGLTGTEAFF
D gene: -; V gene: TRBV30; J gene: TRBJ2-7; clone size: once; CDR3 DNA: TGTGCCTGGAGTGTGGCATCCTACGAGCAGTACTTC; CDR3 protein: CAWSVASYEQYF
D gene: -; V gene: TRBV19; J gene: TRBJ2-7; clone size: -; CDR3 DNA: TGTGCCAGTAGTGGGGAGACACGAGGGGAGCAGTACTTC; CDR3 protein: CASSGETRGEQYF
D gene: TRBD2; V gene: TRBV28; J gene: TRBJ2-7; clone size: once; CDR3 DNA: TGTGCCAGCAGTCAACTAGCGGGATTCTACGAGCAGTACTTC; CDR3 protein: CASSQLAGFYEQYF
D gene: -; V gene: TRBV18; J gene: TRBJ1-1; clone size: few; CDR3 DNA: TGTGCCAGCTCACCTGATGGCAGGGGCGGCGAAGCTTTCTTT; CDR3 protein: CASSPDGRGGEAFF
D gene: -; V gene: TRBV12-5; J gene: TRBJ2-2; clone size: -; CDR3 DNA: TGTGCTAGTGGTTCGGGGTCCAACACCGGGGAGCTGTTTTTT; CDR3 protein: CASGSGSNTGELFF
D gene: TRBD1; V gene: TRBV18; J gene: TRBJ1-1; clone size: -; CDR3 DNA: TGTGCCAGCTCACCGTCCGGGACAGGGGGCTGGGTCACTGAAGCTTTCTTT; CDR3 protein: CASSPSGTGGWVTEAFF
D gene: TRBD2; V gene: TRBV15; J gene: TRBJ2-3; clone size: -; CDR3 DNA: TGTGCCACCAGCAGGCCGGGACTAGCGGGGACCAGAGATACGCAGTATTTT; CDR3 protein: CATSRPGLAGTRDTQYF
D gene: -; V gene: TRBV28; J gene: TRBJ1-2; clone size: -; CDR3 DNA: TGTGCCAGCCATACATCTGGGGGTCCAAACTATGGCTACACCTTC; CDR3 protein: CASHTSGGPNYGYTF
D gene: -; V gene: TRBV2; J gene: TRBJ2-6; clone size: -; CDR3 DNA: TGTGCCAGCAGTGAACAGCTCTCTGGGGCCAACGTCCTGACTTTC; CDR3 protein: CASSEQLSGANVLTF
D gene: -; V gene: TRBV6-5; J gene: TRBJ1-1; clone size: -; CDR3 DNA: TGTGCCAGCAGTTACCCCGGAGAGGGTGAAGCTTTCTTT; CDR3 protein: CASSYPGEGEAFF
D gene: -; V gene: TRBV5-8; J gene: TRBJ2-1; clone size: few; CDR3 DNA: TGTGCCAGCAGCTTGCGCAGCTCCTACAATGAGCAGTTCTTC; CDR3 protein: CASSLRSSYNEQFF
D gene: -; V gene: TRBV2; J gene: TRBJ2-2; clone size: -; CDR3 DNA: TGTGCCAGCACTATGACACGCGGGGAGCTGTTTTTT; CDR3 protein: CASTMTRGELFF
D gene: TRBD2; V gene: TRBV5-1; J gene: TRBJ2-7; clone size: -; CDR3 DNA: TGCGCCAGCAGCCCGGGGAGCCGGCTAGCGGGAGCCCGCGAGCAGTACTTC; CDR3 protein: CASSPGSRLAGAREQYF
D gene: TRBD1; V gene: TRBV23-1; J gene: TRBJ1-1; clone size: -; CDR3 DNA: TGCGCCAGCAGTCGCCTCGGGACAGGGCTCACTGAAGCTTTCTTT; CDR3 protein: CASSRLGTGLTEAFF
D gene: TRBD2; V gene: TRBV27; J gene: TRBJ2-1; clone size: -; CDR3 DNA: TGTGCCAGCAGTCCCTGGACTAGCGGGAGTTCAGATGAGCAGTTCTTC; CDR3 protein: CASSPWTSGSSDEQFF
D gene: TRBD2; V gene: TRBV28; J gene: TRBJ2-2; clone size: -; CDR3 DNA: TGTGCCAGCAGCCCTGGACTAGCGGGAGCGGCCGGGGAGCTGTTTTTT; CDR3 protein: CASSPGLAGAAGELFF
D gene: TRBD2; V gene: TRBV5-4; J gene: TRBJ2-5; clone size: -; CDR3 DNA: TGTGCCAGCAGCTTGGGTGGACTAGCGGGAGTAGAGACCCAGTACTTC; CDR3 protein: CASSLGGLAGVETQYF
D gene: -; V gene: TRBV11-2; J gene: TRBJ2-1; clone size: -; CDR3 DNA: TGTGCCAGCAGCTTAGAGGGCTTTACGGGAGACTCCTACAATGAGCAGTTCTTC; CDR3 protein: CASSLEGFTGDSYNEQFF
D gene: TRBD1; V gene: TRBV28; J gene: TRBJ1-5; clone size: -; CDR3 DNA: TGTGCCAGCAGTTTAACCGGGACAGGGTATCAGCCCCAGCATTTT; CDR3 protein: CASSLTGTGYQPQHF
D gene: -; V gene: TRBV2; J gene: TRBJ2-7; clone size: few; CDR3 DNA: TGTGCCAGCAGTGAAGGGGGGATGTACTTC; CDR3 protein: CASSEGGMYF
D gene: TRBD1; V gene: TRBV19; J gene: TRBJ1-3; clone size: -; CDR3 DNA: TGTGCCAGTAGTTTTGACAGGGGGCTCGAAAACACCATATATTTT; CDR3 protein: CASSFDRGLENTIYF
D gene: -; V gene: TRBV6-5; J gene: TRBJ1-4; clone size: -; CDR3 DNA: TGTGCCAGCAGTTACTCGTGGGACGGGAATGAAAAACTGTTTTTT; CDR3 protein: CASSYSWDGNEKLFF
D gene: -; V gene: TRBV5-1; J gene: TRBJ1-1; clone size: few; CDR3 DNA: TGCGCCAGCAGCTTGAGTGAATTCACTGAAGCTTTCTTT; CDR3 protein: CASSLSEFTEAFF
D gene: TRBD2; V gene: TRBV6-6; J gene: TRBJ2-1; clone size: -; CDR3 DNA: TGTGCCAGCAGTTACCCCTCCGGGAGGGACAATGAGCAGTTCTTC; CDR3 protein: CASSYPSGRDNEQFF
D gene: TRBD1; V gene: TRBV2; J gene: TRBJ2-3; clone size: -; CDR3 DNA: TGTGCCAGCAGTGATGGGACAGGGGGCACAGATACGCAGTATTTT; CDR3 protein: CASSDGTGGTDTQYF
D gene: -; V gene: TRBV7-2; J gene: TRBJ2-5; clone size: few; CDR3 DNA: TGTGCCAGCAGCCTTGGGGGAGGGGGTGAGACCCAGTACTTC; CDR3 protein: CASSLGGGGETQYF
D gene: -; V gene: TRBV10-1; J gene: TRBJ2-4; clone size: -; CDR3 DNA: TGCGCCAGCAGTGATTTCGAGGGACTAGCCAAAAACATTCAGTACTTC; CDR3 protein: CASSDFEGLAKNIQYF
D gene: TRBD1; V gene: TRBV19; J gene: TRBJ2-1; clone size: -; CDR3 DNA: TGTGCCAGTAGTAGGGACAGGGTCGGTTCTGAGCAGTTCTTC; CDR3 protein: CASSRDRVGSEQFF
D gene: -; V gene: TRBV7-2; J gene: TRBJ2-7; clone size: -; CDR3 DNA: TGTGCCAGCAGCTTACAGAGAGACAGTTACGAGCAGTACTTC; CDR3 protein: CASSLQRDSYEQYF
D gene: -; V gene: TRBV11-2; J gene: TRBJ2-7; clone size: -; CDR3 DNA: TGTGCCAGCAGCTTATCCCCGGGGGCATACGAGCAGTACTTC; CDR3 protein: CASSLSPGAYEQYF